This T cell receptor beta chain was documented in a study of CD8 T cells in Susac syndrome. Study information: Patients with Susac syndrome were, at the time of blood collection, therapy-naive, maintained on corticosteroids, or maintained on intravenous immunoglobulin alone.

Patients with Susac syndrome showed fulfilment of recently defined diagnostic criteria for definite or probable disease. Turning to this clonotype: Its cognate antigen is unknown. The limits of the CDR3 on the DNA are not certain, so only TCRdb's listed CDR3 is given.

Random hexamers were used to reverse transcribe the RNA input (about 0.5 to 1 ug). With immunoSEQ multiplex PCR, TCR beta CDR3 was amplified across 54 Vbeta and 13 Jbeta. One entry per CDR3 protein, called by TCRdb with MiXCR from the immunoSEQ multiplex PCR reads. Among around 170,000 distinct CDR3 sequences listed, more than 95% were seen once. Study results and caveats: Within Susac syndrome CD4+ T cell repertoires, clonal expansion was not evident.

Sequenced: CD4+ T cells from PBMCs. The receptor was isolated from a human donor with Susac syndrome.

The CDR3 loop is CASSTSGQGAETQYF. The J gene is TRBJ2-5, the V gene TRBV28; the D call in the table, TRBD1, was not verified against the DNA. Germline CDR1 reads MDHEN; CDR2 reads SYDVKM. The length of the CDR3 is 15 amino acids, counting both ends.